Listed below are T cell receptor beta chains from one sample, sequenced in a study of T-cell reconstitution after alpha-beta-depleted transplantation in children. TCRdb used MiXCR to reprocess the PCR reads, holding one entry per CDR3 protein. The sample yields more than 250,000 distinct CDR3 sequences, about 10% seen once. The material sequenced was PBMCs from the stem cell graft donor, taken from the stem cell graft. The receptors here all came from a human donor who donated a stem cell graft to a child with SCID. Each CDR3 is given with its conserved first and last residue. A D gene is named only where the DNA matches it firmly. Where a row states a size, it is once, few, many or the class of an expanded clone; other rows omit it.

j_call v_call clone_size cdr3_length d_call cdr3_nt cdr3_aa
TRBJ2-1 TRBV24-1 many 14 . TGTGCCACCAGTGCAGGGGTCTCCTACAATGAGCAGTTCTTC CATSAGVSYNEQFF
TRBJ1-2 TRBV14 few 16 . TGTGCCAGCAGCCAAGAGCAGGACAATTTGGGCTATGGCTACACCTTC CASSQEQDNLGYGYTF
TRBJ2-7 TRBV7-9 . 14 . TGTGCCAGCAGCTTAGCACAGGCCCCCTACGAGCAGTACTTC CASSLAQAPYEQYF
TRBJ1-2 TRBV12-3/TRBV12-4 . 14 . TGTGCCAGCAGTTTAAAGGGGTCTGGGTATGGCTACACCTTC CASSLKGSGYGYTF
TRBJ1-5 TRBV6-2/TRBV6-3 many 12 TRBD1 TGTGCCAGCAGACAGGGGCCTCAGCCCCAGCATTTT CASRQGPQPQHF
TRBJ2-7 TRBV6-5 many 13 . TGTGCCAGCAGTTATCTGGGGGGCGGGGAGCAGTACTTC CASSYLGGGEQYF
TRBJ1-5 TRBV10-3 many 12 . TGTGCCATCGGACGGGGAGGACAGCCCCAGCATTTT CAIGRGGQPQHF
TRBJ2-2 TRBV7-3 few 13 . TGTGCCAGCAGCTTAAAATCTGCCGGGGAGCTGTTTTTT CASSLKSAGELFF
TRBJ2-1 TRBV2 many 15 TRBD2 TGTGCCAGCAGGGTGAGCAGCGGGAATAACAATGAGCAGTTCTTC CASRVSSGNNNEQFF
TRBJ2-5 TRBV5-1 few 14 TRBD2 TGCGCCAGCAGCTCAGCGGGGGTCCAAGAGACCCAGTACTTC CASSSAGVQETQYF
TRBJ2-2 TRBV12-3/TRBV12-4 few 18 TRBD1 TGTGCCAGCAGTTACCTACTAACAGGGGCGGGGAACACCGGGGAGCTGTTTTTT CASSYLLTGAGNTGELFF
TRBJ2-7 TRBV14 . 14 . TGTGCCAGCAGCCAGATGGAGGGAACCTACGAGCAGTACTTC CASSQMEGTYEQYF
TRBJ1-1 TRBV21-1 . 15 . TGTGCCAGACGGAGGGGTTTTCTTCGGAACACTGAAGCTTTCTTT CARRRGFLRNTEAFF
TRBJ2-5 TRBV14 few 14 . TGTGCCAGCAGCCGCTGGACGGTTGGAGAGACCCAGTACTTC CASSRWTVGETQYF
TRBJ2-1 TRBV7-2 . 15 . TGTGCCAGCAGCTTAAGAACAGCCCAATACAATGAGCAGTTCTTC CASSLRTAQYNEQFF
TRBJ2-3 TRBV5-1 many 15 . TGCGCCAGCAGCTTTTCCAGATTATACACAGATACGCAGTATTTT CASSFSRLYTDTQYF
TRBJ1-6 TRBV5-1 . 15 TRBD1 TGCGCCAGCAGCTTGGCGACAGGGGATAATTCACCCCTCCACTTT CASSLATGDNSPLHF
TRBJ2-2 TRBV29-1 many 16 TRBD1 TGCAGCGTTGGAAATCCGGGACAGGGCGGTGCCGGGGAGCTGTTTTTT CSVGNPGQGGAGELFF
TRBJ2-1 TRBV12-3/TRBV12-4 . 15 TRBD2 TGTGCCAGCAGTTTAGGTAGCGGGGGGAACAATGAGCAGTTCTTC CASSLGSGGNNEQFF
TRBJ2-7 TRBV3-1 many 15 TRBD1 TGTGCCAGCAGCCACACGGGACAGGGCTCCTACGAGCAGTACTTC CASSHTGQGSYEQYF
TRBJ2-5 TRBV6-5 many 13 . TGTGCCAGCAGCCCCGGGAAGGGATATACCCAGTACTTC CASSPGKGYTQYF
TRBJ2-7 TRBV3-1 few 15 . TGTGCCAGCAGCCAAGAAGGCAGGCTCTCCTACGAGCAGTACTTC CASSQEGRLSYEQYF
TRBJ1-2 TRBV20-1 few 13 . TGCAGTGCTAGAGCCCCGGAGGTGTATGGCTACACCTTC CSARAPEVYGYTF
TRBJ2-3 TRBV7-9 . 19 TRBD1 TGTGCCAGCAGCTTAGGAATCATTACAGGGGGTATTGGCACAGATACGCAGTATTTT CASSLGIITGGIGTDTQYF
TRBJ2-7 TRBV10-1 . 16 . TGCGCCAGCAGTGGGACCGGGACTCGAAACCCCCACGAGCAGTACTTC CASSGTGTRNPHEQYF